Listed below are T cell receptor beta chains from one sample, sequenced in a study of cytomegalovirus exposure and HLA in healthy donors. The table came from immunoSEQ multiplex PCR; TCRdb's copy has only in-frame clones and leaves some out. Of 57,000 or so clones detected, 96% appear once; the ten largest clones hold around 0.83%. What was sequenced was PBMCs. These receptors were obtained from a young man in good health and CMV-seronegative. Each CDR3 is given with its conserved first and last residue. The D gene is left open where the match is weak.

D: TRBD1
V: TRBV10-3
CDR3: CAISEVGQVPKNSYNEQFF

D: .
V: TRBV27
CDR3: CASRLATEAFF

D: .
V: TRBV2
CDR3: CASTRSIIGGRDEQYF

D: .
V: TRBV28
CDR3: CASNARGRRGNQPQHF

D: .
V: TRBV5-6
CDR3: CASSEDSLNPNYGYTF

D: .
V: TRBV9
CDR3: CASSPSADSQPQHF

D: .
V: TRBV13
CDR3: CASSQGQRARDTQYF

D: .
V: TRBV5-6
CDR3: CASSPRTDNNEQFF

D: TRBD2
V: TRBV6-4
CDR3: CASSDSGSFTYNEQFF

D: .
V: TRBV6-6
CDR3: CASSYGGHSYEQYF

D: .
V: TRBV15
CDR3: CATSRDVNTEAFF

D: TRBD1
V: TRBV15
CDR3: CATSRDLATGSGYTF

D: TRBD2
V: TRBV5-6
CDR3: CASSSSQAGGPYNEQFF

D: TRBD1
V: TRBV5-6
CDR3: CASSSRDRYPLYEQYF

D: .
V: TRBV11-2
CDR3: CASSMPGRGARGAGYTF

D: .
V: TRBV6-5
CDR3: CASSQGDPIGQYF

D: .
V: TRBV4-3
CDR3: CASSHRTGYTF

D: TRBD2
V: TRBV10-3
CDR3: CAISEGVREFSGSSYEQYF

D: .
V: TRBV11-2
CDR3: CASSLTGGGNTIYF

D: .
V: TRBV30
CDR3: CAWTGLMADTQYF

D: TRBD2
V: TRBV27
CDR3: CASGSGRNEQYF

D: .
V: TRBV28
CDR3: CASSSNNEQFF

D: .
V: TRBV6-1
CDR3: CASGLLAFQETQYF

D: .
V: TRBV27
CDR3: CASSPRANEKLFF

D: TRBD1
V: TRBV5-1
CDR3: CASSFSGTGRIGELFF

D: .
V: TRBV7-9
CDR3: CASSPTETDFQETQYF

D: .
V: TRBV18
CDR3: CASSPGRVGYEQYF

D: .
V: TRBV11-3
CDR3: CASISHSQETQYF

D: TRBD2
V: TRBV18
CDR3: CASSHREGPYNEQFF

D: .
V: TRBV5-1
CDR3: CASSLGGGLNTEAFF

D: .
V: TRBV2
CDR3: CASSAQGSWQNIQYF

D: .
V: TRBV5-8
CDR3: CASSLAVFPYEQYF

D: .
V: TRBV6-1
CDR3: CASRRDFQETQYF

D: .
V: TRBV27
CDR3: CASSSKVPAAEGTNEKLFF

D: TRBD1
V: TRBV6-6
CDR3: CASSRDRLTDTQYF

D: .
V: TRBV7-2
CDR3: CASSRRTRMNTEAFF